This is a list of T cell receptor beta chains from one sample in a study of blood T cell repertoires in COVID-19. The method was immunoSEQ multiplex PCR; TCRdb's version includes in-frame clones alone and lacks a portion of them. The sample contains hundreds of thousands of clones, 70% to 90% of which appear only once. The sample comprised PBMCs or T cells enriched from blood (not recorded which). The origin of the receptors is a woman aged 55 to 70 in a cohort exposed to, infected with or recovered from COVID-19 (not recorded which). CDR3s include the opening cysteine and the closing phenylalanine or tryptophan. The order of the fields is D gene, clone size, V gene, J gene, CDR3 DNA, CDR3 protein. D genes are given only for firm matches. Clone size, where shown, is once, few, many, or a class for clones that have expanded.

D: NA; size: NA; V: TRBV6-5; J: TRBJ1-1; DNA: TGTGCCAGCAGTTACTCACAGGGAACTGAAGCTTTCTTT; CDR3: CASSYSQGTEAFF
D: NA; size: NA; V: TRBV24-1; J: TRBJ2-1; DNA: TGTGCCACCAGTGATGGGGGGGCGGGGAATGAGCAGTTCTTC; CDR3: CATSDGGAGNEQFF
D: NA; size: NA; V: TRBV28; J: TRBJ1-1; DNA: TGTGCCAGCAGTTTACCCCTGACAGACACCCCGAGGGAAGCTTTCTTT; CDR3: CASSLPLTDTPREAFF
D: NA; size: NA; V: TRBV7-9; J: TRBJ1-3; DNA: TGTGCCAGCAGCTTATCTAGAAACACCATATATTTT; CDR3: CASSLSRNTIYF
D: NA; size: NA; V: TRBV6-5; J: TRBJ1-1; DNA: TGTGCCAGCAAGAGAGATCCGAACACTGAAGCTTTCTTT; CDR3: CASKRDPNTEAFF
D: NA; size: NA; V: TRBV2; J: TRBJ2-7; DNA: TGTGCCAGCAGTTTCAACAGGCCCTACGAGCAGTACTTC; CDR3: CASSFNRPYEQYF
D: TRBD1; size: NA; V: TRBV19; J: TRBJ1-1; DNA: TGTGCCAGTAGGAAACAGGGGGATACTGAAGCTTTCTTT; CDR3: CASRKQGDTEAFF
D: TRBD2; size: NA; V: TRBV12-5; J: TRBJ2-3; DNA: TGTGCTAGTGGTTTGGTAGTGTCGGAACTAGCGTTTAGCACAGATACGCAGTATTTT; CDR3: CASGLVVSELAFSTDTQYF
D: NA; size: NA; V: TRBV20-1; J: TRBJ2-3; DNA: TGCAGTGCCTGGACTCGACCTACGCAGTATTTT; CDR3: CSAWTRPTQYF
D: NA; size: NA; V: TRBV28; J: TRBJ2-1; DNA: TGTGCCAGCAGATCACCAACCCGGAGCTCCTACAATGAGCAGTTCTTC; CDR3: CASRSPTRSSYNEQFF
D: TRBD1; size: NA; V: TRBV5-4; J: TRBJ1-1; DNA: TGTGCCAGCAGCCGGACAGGGGCCGTCACTGAAGCTTTCTTT; CDR3: CASSRTGAVTEAFF
D: TRBD1; size: NA; V: TRBV25-1; J: TRBJ1-6; DNA: TGTGCCAGCAGTGAACGGACAGGGACATATAATTCACCCCTCCACTTT; CDR3: CASSERTGTYNSPLHF
D: NA; size: NA; V: TRBV5-4; J: TRBJ2-1; DNA: TGTGCCAGCAGCCCCGTGCTAGCTCCTAACAATGAGCAGTTCTTC; CDR3: CASSPVLAPNNEQFF
D: TRBD1; size: once; V: TRBV5-4; J: TRBJ1-1; DNA: TGTGCCAGCAGCTTCACGGGACAGGGTGATAGGGCTTTCTTT; CDR3: CASSFTGQGDRAFF
D: NA; size: NA; V: TRBV5-1; J: TRBJ1-2; DNA: TGCGCCAGCAGCTTGGGAGGGGGAGGCTACACCTTC; CDR3: CASSLGGGGYTF
D: NA; size: many; V: TRBV28; J: TRBJ1-6; DNA: TGTGCCAGCAGTTTCCGTAATTCACCCCTCCACTTT; CDR3: CASSFRNSPLHF
D: NA; size: NA; V: TRBV7-2; J: TRBJ1-1; DNA: TGTGCCAGCAGCTTAGAGCAGGGGTTAGCTTTCTTT; CDR3: CASSLEQGLAFF
D: NA; size: NA; V: TRBV24-1; J: TRBJ1-3; DNA: TGTGCCACCAGTGATGGGCTGGGAGGGGCTGGAGATGGAAACACCATATATTTT; CDR3: CATSDGLGGAGDGNTIYF
D: TRBD2; size: NA; V: TRBV28; J: TRBJ2-1; DNA: TGTGCCAGCATCGGGGGGGAATCTTACAATGAGCAGTTCTTC; CDR3: CASIGGESYNEQFF
D: TRBD2; size: NA; V: TRBV18; J: TRBJ2-6; DNA: TGTGCCAGCCCTCAGACTAGCGGGTTCTCTGGGGCCAACGTCCTGACTTTC; CDR3: CASPQTSGFSGANVLTF
D: NA; size: NA; V: TRBV7-9; J: TRBJ1-5; DNA: TGTGCCAGCAGTCAGGCAGCCAATCAGCCCCAGCATTTT; CDR3: CASSQAANQPQHF
D: TRBD2; size: once; V: TRBV6-4; J: TRBJ2-3; DNA: TGTGCCAGCAGTGAAAGCGGGAACACAGATACGCAGTATTTT; CDR3: CASSESGNTDTQYF
D: NA; size: NA; V: TRBV7-9; J: TRBJ2-5; DNA: TGTGCCAGCAGCTTACCGGGGGGCTTGGAGACCCAGTACTTC; CDR3: CASSLPGGLETQYF
D: NA; size: NA; V: TRBV4-2; J: TRBJ2-7; DNA: TGTGCCAGCAGCCAAGATAGTACGAGAAACGAGCAGTACTTC; CDR3: CASSQDSTRNEQYF
D: TRBD1; size: once; V: TRBV14; J: TRBJ1-1; DNA: TGTGCCAGCAGCCAGGGGCAGGGGGTGAACACTGAAGCTTTCTTT; CDR3: CASSQGQGVNTEAFF
D: TRBD1; size: NA; V: TRBV10-3; J: TRBJ2-5; DNA: TGTGCCATCGCACAGGGGGCGGGCGAGACCCAGTACTTC; CDR3: CAIAQGAGETQYF
D: TRBD1; size: NA; V: TRBV11-2; J: TRBJ1-1; DNA: TGTGCCAGCAGCTTCCGGACAGGGAACACTGAAGCTTTCTTT; CDR3: CASSFRTGNTEAFF
D: NA; size: NA; V: TRBV15; J: TRBJ1-4; DNA: TGTGCCACCAGCAGAGATAGGGGGAAACTGTTTTTT; CDR3: CATSRDRGKLFF
D: NA; size: NA; V: TRBV7-9; J: TRBJ2-7; DNA: TGTGCCAGCAGCTTGACACCCCGCTACGAGCAGTACTTC; CDR3: CASSLTPRYEQYF
D: NA; size: once; V: TRBV19; J: TRBJ2-3; DNA: TGTGCCAGTTCTGAAACAGGGTCTAGCACAGATACGCAGTATTTT; CDR3: CASSETGSSTDTQYF
D: NA; size: NA; V: TRBV28; J: TRBJ2-5; DNA: TGTGCCAGCGAAACACGGGACACGGGGGAGACCCAGTACTTC; CDR3: CASETRDTGETQYF
D: TRBD1; size: NA; V: TRBV28; J: TRBJ2-6; DNA: TGTGCCAGCAGTTTGAACAGGGGGACCGGGGCCAACGTCCTGACTTTC; CDR3: CASSLNRGTGANVLTF
D: TRBD2; size: NA; V: TRBV27; J: TRBJ2-7; DNA: TGTGCCAGCACTCCGGGACTAGCGGGAGACGGAGAGCAGTACTTC; CDR3: CASTPGLAGDGEQYF
D: TRBD1; size: NA; V: TRBV2; J: TRBJ2-5; DNA: TGTGCCAGCAGTGAATCGGGACAGGGGAGTAAGACCCAGTACTTC; CDR3: CASSESGQGSKTQYF
D: TRBD1; size: NA; V: TRBV29-1; J: TRBJ2-2; DNA: TGCAGCGTGGGAAGACAGGGTCTGAACACCGGGGAGCTGTTTTTT; CDR3: CSVGRQGLNTGELFF
D: TRBD2; size: NA; V: TRBV30; J: TRBJ2-7; DNA: TGTGCCTGGGCCCCGAGACTAGCGGGATTCGAGCAGTACTTC; CDR3: CAWAPRLAGFEQYF
D: TRBD1; size: NA; V: TRBV28; J: TRBJ1-1; DNA: TGTGCCAGCAGCCAAAGCAGGGGGCTTACTGAAGCTTTCTTT; CDR3: CASSQSRGLTEAFF
D: TRBD2; size: NA; V: TRBV19; J: TRBJ2-5; DNA: TGTGCCAGTAGTATATATAAGGGACTAGCCGAGACCCAGTACTTC; CDR3: CASSIYKGLAETQYF
D: NA; size: NA; V: TRBV6-5; J: TRBJ1-2; DNA: TGTGCCAGCAGCCCGGGGGGTGGCTACACCTTC; CDR3: CASSPGGGYTF
D: NA; size: NA; V: TRBV28; J: TRBJ1-1; DNA: TGTGCCAGCAGTCGAGGGGACAAGAACACTGAAGCTTTCTTT; CDR3: CASSRGDKNTEAFF
D: NA; size: NA; V: TRBV24-1; J: TRBJ2-1; DNA: TGTGCCACCAGTGATTTAAGGGCAGGGGTCTACAATGAGCAGTTCTTC; CDR3: CATSDLRAGVYNEQFF
D: NA; size: NA; V: TRBV15; J: TRBJ2-7; DNA: TGTGCCACCAGCAGACAGGGGGAGCAGTACTTC; CDR3: CATSRQGEQYF
D: NA; size: NA; V: TRBV6-1; J: TRBJ2-7; DNA: TGTGCCAGCAGTGAAGCCCTTCTCCGGGACAACTCCTACGAGCAGTACTTC; CDR3: CASSEALLRDNSYEQYF
D: NA; size: NA; V: TRBV27; J: TRBJ1-5; DNA: TGTGCCAGCAGTTTATTACAAGATAGCAATCAGCCCCAGCATTTT; CDR3: CASSLLQDSNQPQHF
D: NA; size: NA; V: TRBV30; J: TRBJ1-1; DNA: TGTGCCTGGAGTGTAGGGGGGAACACTGAAGCTTTCTTT; CDR3: CAWSVGGNTEAFF
D: TRBD2; size: NA; V: TRBV5-1; J: TRBJ2-1; DNA: TGCGCCAGCAGCACTACTAGCGGGAGGGCCGTTGAGCAGTTCTTC; CDR3: CASSTTSGRAVEQFF
D: TRBD1; size: once; V: TRBV3-1/TRBV3-2; J: TRBJ2-7; DNA: TGTGCCAGCAGCCGCGGGACAGGGGGAAGGAACGAGCAGTACTTC; CDR3: CASSRGTGGRNEQYF
D: TRBD2; size: once; V: TRBV28; J: TRBJ2-7; DNA: TGTGCCAGCAGTGTAAGACTAGCGGGGAACTACGAGCAGTACTTC; CDR3: CASSVRLAGNYEQYF
D: TRBD2; size: NA; V: TRBV2; J: TRBJ2-7; DNA: TGTGCCAGCAGGCCTCTAGCGGGAGGGCCCTACGAGCAGTACTTC; CDR3: CASRPLAGGPYEQYF
D: TRBD2; size: NA; V: TRBV6-6; J: TRBJ2-3; DNA: TGTGCCAGCAGATCTACTAGCGGGGGGGGAACAGATACGCAGTATTTT; CDR3: CASRSTSGGGTDTQYF
D: TRBD1; size: NA; V: TRBV30; J: TRBJ2-7; DNA: TGTGCCTGGGGGACAGGATACTACGAGCAGTACTTC; CDR3: CAWGTGYYEQYF
D: TRBD2; size: NA; V: TRBV18; J: TRBJ2-1; DNA: TGTGCCAGCTCACCTCCCGGGACTAGCGGTTACAATGAGCAGTTCTTC; CDR3: CASSPPGTSGYNEQFF
D: TRBD1; size: once; V: TRBV18; J: TRBJ1-1; DNA: TGTGCCAGCTCACTGGGACAGGAAACTGAAGCTTTCTTT; CDR3: CASSLGQETEAFF
D: NA; size: few; V: TRBV11-2; J: TRBJ2-7; DNA: TGTGCCAGCAGCTTATGGGTCGCGGAGGAATACGAGCAGTACTTC; CDR3: CASSLWVAEEYEQYF
D: TRBD2; size: NA; V: TRBV28; J: TRBJ2-2; DNA: TGTGCCAGCAGTTTATTGGGGGGGTCGGTAGGCACCGGGGAGCTGTTTTTT; CDR3: CASSLLGGSVGTGELFF
D: NA; size: few; V: TRBV5-1; J: TRBJ2-1; DNA: TGCGCCAGCAGCTTGAGTGAGGTGGCCAATGAGCAGTTCTTC; CDR3: CASSLSEVANEQFF